These 26 T cell receptor beta chains were sequenced from one sample in a study of T-cell reconstitution after alpha-beta-depleted transplantation in children. Molecular barcoding with unique molecular identifiers was used for the TCRbeta library. TCRdb reanalysed the PCR reads using MiXCR and keeps one entry per CDR3 protein. The sample contains some 550,000 distinct CDR3 sequences, around 20% of which appear only once. The source material was PBMCs from the stem cell graft donor, sampled from the stem cell graft. These receptors were obtained from a human donor who donated a stem cell graft to a child with acute lymphoblastic leukemia.

The chain uses TRBV11-2 and TRBJ1-1; D is unresolved. The CDR3 contains 13 residues. From germline, CDR1 is SGHAT and CDR2 FQNNGV. Deletions cut 9 bases from V and 5 bases from J, with 16 bases between. The CDR3 loop reads CASTIGVETEAFF. In nucleotides, the CDR3 is TGTGCCAGTACTATCGGGGTAGAGACTGAAGCTTTCTTT.

In this sample, this clonotype turned up a few times. This sequence joins TRBV7-9 and TRBJ2-3; possibly TRBD1 for D (5 bases). The CDR3 has 14 amino acids. Germline-derived CDR1 and CDR2 are SEHNR and FQNEAQ (reference sequence). Trimming stripped 5 bases from V and 4 bases from J, with 13 bases between. The CDR3 sequence: CASSPPWGADTQYF. The CDR3 nucleotides read TGTGCCAGCAGCCCCCCGTGGGGCGCAGATACGCAGTATTTT. Full variable domain (remainder filled in from reference TRBV7-9 and TRBJ2-3): DTGVSQNPRHKITKRGQNVTFRCDPISEHNRLYWYRQTLGQGPEFLTYFQNEAQLEKSRLLSDRFSAERPKGSFSTLEIQRTEQGDSAMYLCASSPPWGADTQYFGPGTRLTVL.

The J gene is TRBJ1-1, the V gene TRBV11-2; the D is unclear. The CDR3 covers 14 residues. Germline V gene lookup returns CDR1 SGHAT and CDR2 FQNNGV. V lost 0 bases, J lost 10 bases, and 15 bases lay in between. The CDR3 loop reads CASSLDLRIEGAFF. CDR3 coding DNA: TGTGCCAGCAGCTTAGATCTAAGGATCGAGGGAGCTTTCTTT.

This chain links TRBV7-9 with TRBJ2-2; a possible D gene is TRBD1 (5 bases). V was shortened by 6 bases and J by 1 base, with 9 bases between the two germline ends. The germline V gene encodes CDR1 SEHNR and CDR2 FQNEAQ (reference sequence). This CDR3 has 14 amino acids. The CDR3 region is CASRPTENTGELFF. CDR3 nucleotide sequence: TGTGCCAGCAGGCCGACAGAGAACACCGGGGAGCTGTTTTTT.

The gene calls are TRBV12-3 or TRBV12-4 and TRBJ2-7, with TRBD2 matching over 11 bases. After removal of 5 bases from V and 6 bases from J, the junction contained 3 bases not matched to a gene. This CDR3 has 13 amino acids. The CDR3 loop is CASSVLAGAEQYF. The CDR3 DNA sequence: TGTGCCAGCAGTGTACTAGCGGGAGCCGAGCAGTACTTC.

This clonotype was counted between two and nine times. This chain connects TRBV5-1 to TRBJ2-7, with 9 bases fitting TRBD2. This CDR3 is 15 amino acids long. Germline CDR1 and CDR2: SGHRS and YFSETQ. With V trimmed by 5 bases and J by 2 bases, 8 bases remained unmatched. The CDR3: CASRYLTSGAYEQYF. The DNA for the CDR3 is TGCGCCAGCAGATACCTGACTAGCGGTGCCTACGAGCAGTACTTC.

The V gene is TRBV12-3 or TRBV12-4, the J gene TRBJ2-7, with 15 bases lining up with TRBD2. The CDR3 is 14 residues long. V gave up 6 bases and J gave up 6 bases; unmatched junction bases: 3. CDR3: CASSRGLAGGEQYF. CDR3 nucleotide sequence: TGTGCCAGCAGCCGGGGACTAGCGGGAGGCGAGCAGTACTTC.

The V gene is TRBV6-5, the J gene TRBJ2-1; maybe TRBD2 (5 bases). CDR1 is MNHEY and CDR2 is SVGAGI in the germline V gene. V was cut by 4 bases and J by 6 bases, with 10 bases left in between. The CDR3 is 13 residues long. The CDR3 DNA sequence: TGTGCCAGCAGTTCGGACTGGCGCAATGAGCAGTTCTTC. As protein: CASSSDWRNEQFF.

Only a few counts were recorded for this clonotype. J is TRBJ2-1 and V is TRBV5-1; 9 nucleotides align to TRBD2. This CDR3 is 15 amino acids long. J lost 8 bases, V lost 0 bases, and 6 bases had no gene match. Germline lookup yields CDR1 SGHRS and CDR2 YFSETQ. Written as DNA, the CDR3 is TGCGCCAGCAGCTTGGAACTAGCGGGTGGGGATGAGCAGTTCTTC. It encodes CASSLELAGGDEQFF.

This clonotype was picked up a small number of times. The chain carries TRBV9 and TRBJ2-5, with D possibly matching TRBD2 (6 bases). With 1 base removed from V and 3 bases from J, the gap between germline ends came to 10 bases. The CDR3 runs to 14 residues. Germline V gene data show CDR1 as SGDLS and CDR2 as YYNGEE. Here the CDR3 reads CASSVPTGEETQYF. In DNA form, the CDR3 reads TGTGCCAGCAGCGTACCGACGGGGGAAGAGACCCAGTACTTC. Complete variable domain (other parts from reference TRBV9 and TRBJ2-5): DSGVTQTPKHLITATGQRVTLRCSPRSGDLSVYWYQQSLDQGLQFLIQYYNGEERAKGNILERFSAQQFPDLHSELNLSSLELGDSALYFCASSVPTGEETQYFGPGTRLLVL.

This clonotype was seen a handful of times. The chain employs TRBV5-1 and TRBJ1-1, with D perhaps TRBD1 (6 bases). V lost 2 bases and J 3 bases, leaving 11 bases between the germline ends. This CDR3 contains 14 residues. Per germline, CDR1 SGHRS and CDR2 YFSETQ. The CDR3 coding sequence is TGCGCCAGCAGCTTCTCAGGGGCCGACACTGAAGCTTTCTTT. This encodes CASSFSGADTEAFF.

This clonotype was recorded only once. The rearrangement links TRBV19 to TRBJ2-4; no firm D call. Germline lookup yields CDR1 LNHDA and CDR2 SQIVND (reference sequence). Trimming cost V 6 bases and J 2 bases, with 14 bases left between them. The CDR3 has 15 amino acids. CDR3 protein: CASRMMDGPKNIQYF. The CDR3 nucleotides read TGTGCCAGTAGGATGATGGACGGCCCCAAAAACATTCAGTACTTC. Combining the CDR3 with reference TRBV19 and TRBJ2-4 gives the whole variable domain DGGITQSPKYLFRKEGQNVTLSCEQNLNHDAMYWYRQDPGQGLRLIYYSQIVNDFQKGDIAEGYSVSREKKESFPLTVTSAQKNPTAFYLCASRMMDGPKNIQYFGAGTRLSVL.

This clonotype was recorded a few times. The chain carries TRBV20-1 and TRBJ2-1, with TRBD2 identical over 13 bases. Looked up from germline, CDR1 is DFQATT and CDR2 is SNEGSKA (reference sequence). The CDR3 totals 16 residues. V lost 6 bases and J lost 5; bases outside the gene matches: 10. CDR3: CSAPNIGTSGNNEQFF. CDR3 nucleotides: TGCAGTGCGCCGAATATCGGGACTAGCGGGAACAATGAGCAGTTCTTC.

The J gene is TRBJ2-7, the V gene TRBV5-6, with TRBD1 identical over 7 bases. Germline CDR1 reads SGHDT; CDR2 reads YYEEEE. This CDR3 has 18 amino acids. V lost 0 bases and J lost 5; bases outside the gene matches: 17. The CDR3 region has the DNA TGTGCCAGCAGCTTGGACGGGACAGTAAGGTTAATGGGTGACGAGCAGTACTTC. Translation: CASSLDGTVRLMGDEQYF.

This clonotype has a handful of counts. The CDR3 spells CASSRTAIFNYGYTF. The CDR3, as DNA: TGTGCCAGCAGTCGGACAGCTATCTTTAACTATGGCTACACCTTC. The chain has TRBV6-1 and TRBJ1-2; D perhaps matches TRBD1 (6 bases). Trimming removed 5 bases at V and 1 base at J, with 14 bases between. There are 15 residues in the CDR3. Germline V gives CDR1 MNHNS, CDR2 SASEGT.

This clonotype was counted between two and nine times. The V call is TRBV20-1, the J call TRBJ2-3, with 7 bases fitting TRBD2. This CDR3 is built from 16 residues. The V segment lost 5 bases and the J segment 3 bases; nucleotides outside the gene matches: 14. Per germline, CDR1 DFQATT and CDR2 SNEGSKA (reference sequence). DNA of the CDR3: TGCAGTGCTTCCACATGGGCTAGCGGAGAGACAGATACGCAGTATTTT. This gives the protein CSASTWASGETDTQYF.

The rearrangement links TRBV27 to TRBJ1-1, with a tentative D call TRBD1 (6 bases). This CDR3 spans 15 amino acids. Per the germline V gene, CDR1 is MNHEY and CDR2 is SMNVEV (reference sequence). Trimming pared 4 bases from V and 0 bases from J, leaving 12 bases between. CDR3 nucleotide sequence: TGTGCCAGCAGTTCCTGGACAGTTATGAACACTGAAGCTTTCTTT. It translates to CASSSWTVMNTEAFF.

This clonotype was detected many times. V gene TRBV27 combines with J gene TRBJ1-4, with 9 positions matching TRBD1. The V and J ends lost 5 bases and 5 bases, in that order; junction bases with no gene match: 3. The germline V gene encodes CDR1 MNHEY and CDR2 SMNVEV (reference sequence). This CDR3 spans 14 amino acids. CDR3 coding DNA: TGTGCCAGCAGTCTGGGGACAGGGAATGAAAAACTGTTTTTT. Protein: CASSLGTGNEKLFF.

Worth noting for this clonotype: The junction departs from the called germline gene at one end, perhaps through a read error. The chain carries TRBV20-1 and TRBJ2-7; perhaps TRBD2 as D (6 bases). The CDR3 is 16 residues long. Germline V CDR1 and CDR2: DFQATT, SNEGSKA (reference sequence). CDR3 residues: CCAKTSPLANSYEQYF. Written as DNA, the CDR3 is TGCTGTGCTAAGACTAGTCCTCTCGCTAACTCCTACGAGCAGTACTTC.

This clonotype has a count of ten or more. One end of the junction is discordant with germline, which a read error may explain. The chain carries TRBV29-1 and TRBJ1-2; D is possibly TRBD1 (6 bases). Germline V CDR1 and CDR2: SQVTM, ANQGSEA. There are 12 residues in the CDR3. The CDR3 DNA is TGCAGCGTGGAAGACAGGCCCTATGGCTACACCTTC. Its protein product is CSVEDRPYGYTF. Full variable domain (rest looked up from reference TRBV29-1 and TRBJ1-2): SAVISQKPSRDICQRGTSLTIQCQVDSQVTMMFWYRQQPGQSLTLIATANQGSEATYESGFVIDKFPISRPNLTFSTLTVSNMSPEDSSIYLCSVEDRPYGYTFGSGTRLTVV.

This CDR3 reads CASSKETSCYEQYF. DNA for the CDR3: TGTGCCAGCAGCAAAGAAACTAGCTGCTACGAGCAGTACTTC. V gene TRBV21-1 combines with J gene TRBJ2-7. TRBV21-1 is termed a pseudogene. This CDR3 comprises 14 residues.

This clonotype was found once. The rearrangement uses TRBV15 and TRBJ2-1, with TRBD2 matching over 14 bases. The germline V gene has CDR1 LNHNV and CDR2 YYDKDF (reference sequence). With V trimmed by 3 bases and J by 6 bases, 16 bases remained unmatched. This CDR3 region has 20 residues. In DNA form, the CDR3 reads TGTGCCACCAGCAGGGGACTAGCGGGAGAGATTAGTGGGAAAGGCAATGAGCAGTTCTTC. Its protein is CATSRGLAGEISGKGNEQFF.

The gene calls are TRBV20-1 and TRBJ1-2; 8 bases line up with TRBD1. The CDR3 sequence is 13 residues long. Germline values: CDR1 DFQATT, CDR2 SNEGSKA (reference sequence). J gave up 4 bases and V 0 bases, and 1 base lay outside the gene matches. The CDR3 DNA reads TGCAGTGCTAGAGAGACAGGGGCCTATGGCTACACCTTC. Translated, it gives CSARETGAYGYTF.

A few counts support this clonotype. This chain uses TRBV12-3 or TRBV12-4 with TRBJ2-2, with no clear D. This CDR3 has 12 residues. V lost 9 bases, J lost 3 bases, and 8 bases lay in between. The CDR3 loop is CASPGDTGELFF. The CDR3 DNA reads TGTGCCAGTCCTGGGGACACCGGGGAGCTGTTTTTT.

There are a few counts of this clonotype. V and J are TRBV25-1 and TRBJ1-5; unclear D gene. The germline V and J ends were trimmed by 6 bases and 8 bases, with 20 bases remaining between them. Germline CDR1 and CDR2: MGHDK and SYGVNS. This CDR3 is 15 amino acids long. The DNA for the CDR3 is TGTGCCAGCAGCGATAACTCCGCCCCCGGGGAGCCCCAGCATTTT. It yields the protein CASSDNSAPGEPQHF.

This clonotype turned up a few times. The chain uses TRBV7-9 and TRBJ2-2; no clear D. V shed 3 bases and J shed 1 base, with 9 bases lying between them. Germline loops: CDR1 SEHNR, CDR2 FQNEAQ (reference sequence). This CDR3 region has 15 residues. CDR3 region: CASSLMGVNTGELFF. DNA for the CDR3: TGTGCCAGCAGCTTGATGGGCGTGAACACCGGGGAGCTGTTTTTT.